The rows below give T cell receptor beta chains drawn from one sample of a study of blood T cell repertoires in COVID-19. Generated by immunoSEQ multiplex PCR, the TCRdb table keeps only in-frame clones and is missing some. The table has approximately 250,000 clones, over 70% seen once. The sample comprised peripheral blood. These receptors were taken from a human donor in a cohort sampled during active COVID-19. The CDR3 runs from the conserved cysteine through the conserved F or W. D genes are given only for firm matches. Not all rows give a size; the values are once, few, many and, for expanded clones, a class.

cdr3_aa	cdr3_nt	d_call	v_call	cdr3_length	j_call	clone_size
CSVEGFIKLAGGGEQFF	TGCAGCGTTGAAGGATTTATAAAACTAGCGGGAGGTGGTGAGCAGTTCTTC	TRBD2	TRBV29-1	17	TRBJ2-1	NA
CASSLTVTGNTIYF	TGTGCCAGCAGCTTGACAGTGACTGGAAACACCATATATTTT	NA	TRBV7-8	14	TRBJ1-3	NA
CASSKVVAANTGELFF	TGTGCCAGCAGCAAAGTAGTAGCGGCGAACACCGGGGAGCTGTTTTTT	NA	TRBV21-1	16	TRBJ2-2	NA
CASSPNERVQFF	TGTGCCAGCAGCCCGAATGAGCGAGTGCAGTTCTTC	NA	TRBV7-9	12	TRBJ2-1	NA
CASSSRGQPQHF	TGTGCCAGCAGCTCAAGGGGTCAGCCCCAGCATTTT	NA	TRBV7-2	12	TRBJ1-5	NA
CASSFPGYNSPLHF	TGTGCCAGCAGTTTTCCAGGGTATAATTCACCCCTCCACTTT	NA	TRBV27	14	TRBJ1-6	NA
CASSFQGVTNEKLFF	TGCGCCAGCAGCTTCCAGGGGGTAACTAATGAAAAACTGTTTTTT	TRBD1	TRBV5-1	15	TRBJ1-4	NA
CASSLRLGIEQYF	TGCGCCAGCAGCCTCAGGTTAGGAATTGAGCAGTACTTC	NA	TRBV4-1	13	TRBJ2-7	NA
CATRLMGREGNQPQHF	TGTGCCACCAGGTTGATGGGCAGGGAGGGGAATCAGCCCCAGCATTTT	NA	TRBV15	16	TRBJ1-5	NA
CASSLSTRVFYGYTF	TGTGCCAGCAGTTTATCGACCAGGGTTTTCTATGGCTACACCTTC	NA	TRBV27	15	TRBJ1-2	NA
CASSLVGNRGLNGYTF	TGTGCCAGCAGCTTAGTGGGGAACAGGGGGCTTAATGGCTACACCTTC	TRBD1	TRBV7-2	16	TRBJ1-2	once
CATAGEGEIANYGYTF	TGTGCCACCGCAGGGGAGGGGGAGATCGCTAACTATGGCTACACCTTC	NA	TRBV10-3	16	TRBJ1-2	NA
CASSPLDRGAHQPQHF	TGTGCCAGCAGTCCCCTCGACAGGGGGGCCCATCAGCCCCAGCATTTT	TRBD1	TRBV27	16	TRBJ1-5	NA